This TCR beta chain was captured by sequencing in a study of cytomegalovirus exposure and HLA in healthy donors. Overall study: The Caucasian-associated ancestry cluster contained 75% to 85% of the approximately 400 genotyped donors. General study points: In a later analysis, several top co-occurrence clusters appeared linked to parvovirus B19, influenza, CMV and Epstein-Barr virus. When analyzed later, a missense DCLRE1C variant was found to be linked to TCR beta V- and J-gene trimming. The authors assumed roughly uniform sequencing depth across donors for presence/absence analyses.

This PCR relied on a set of 60 Vbeta primers and 13 Jbeta primers. Data came from immunoSEQ multiplex PCR; TCRdb stores just in-frame clones and leaves some out. This sample yields some 170,000 clones, of which roughly 80% are seen a single time; about a tenth belongs to the top ten. Notes on this clone: Its matching antigen is unknown.

The sequenced sample was PBMCs. This sequence originates from a young man in good health and CMV-seropositive.

CDR3 nucleotide sequence: TGCGCCAGCAGTGTAGGACAGACGAACACCGGGGAGCTGTTTTTT. Translating gives CASSVGQTNTGELFF. The chain joins TRBV10-1 to TRBJ2-2, with D possibly matching TRBD1 (6 bases). V shed 4 bases and J shed 0 bases, with 9 bases lying between them. CDR3 length: 15 amino acids. Germline V gene sequence: CDR1 WNHNN, CDR2 SYGVQD (reference sequence).